Many counts were recorded for the clone carrying this TCR beta chain. Its target is unknown. This entry comes from a study of beta chain features in type 1 diabetes. General study results and limits: Type 1 diabetes patients had fewer VDJ junction insertions and more deletions. All four CD4+ subsets of Type 1 diabetes patients contained TCRB CDR3s that were moderately but significantly shorter. The naive, central memory and Treg TCRB repertoires showed an apparent similarity that was greater among patients than among healthy donors.

CDR3 length: 13 amino acids. The germline V and J ends were trimmed by 3 bases and 5 bases, with 14 bases remaining between them. CDR1 and CDR2 (germline): SQVTM, ANQGSEA. One heparinised draw of blood, averaging approximately 110 mL, came from each donor. The study reverse transcribed the entire isolated RNA, so it sequenced expressed TCRB transcripts. TCRdb's copy holds only in-frame clones and misses some; the assay was immunoSEQ multiplex PCR. The sample lists about 140,000 clones, 6% to 7.5% seen once, with about 1.4% in the top ten. The genes are TRBV29-1 and TRBJ2-7, with TRBD2 as a possible D gene (6 bases). Sequencing input: central memory CD4+ T cells from blood. The TCR was taken from a woman aged 25-40 years in good health. The CDR3 DNA sequence: TGCAGCGTTGATGGAGGGTCTAGCGACGAGCAGTACTTC. As protein: CSVDGGSSDEQYF.